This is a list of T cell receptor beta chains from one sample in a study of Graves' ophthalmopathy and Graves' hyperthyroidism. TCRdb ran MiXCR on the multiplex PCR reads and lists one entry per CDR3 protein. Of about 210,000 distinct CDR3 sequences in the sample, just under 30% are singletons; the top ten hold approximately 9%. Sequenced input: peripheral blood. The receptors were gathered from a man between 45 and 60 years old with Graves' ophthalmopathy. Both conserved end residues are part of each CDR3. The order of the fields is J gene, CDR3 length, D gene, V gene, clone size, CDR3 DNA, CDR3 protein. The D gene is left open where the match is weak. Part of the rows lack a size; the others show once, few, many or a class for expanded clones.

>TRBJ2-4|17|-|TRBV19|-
TGTGCCAGTAGTATAGATCCCAGGGGCGGGACCAAAAACATTCAGTACTTC
CASSIDPRGGTKNIQYF
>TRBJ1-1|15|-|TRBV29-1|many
TGCAGCGTTGAAGATGGGGGGGGCCTGAACACTGAAGCTTTCTTT
CSVEDGGGLNTEAFF
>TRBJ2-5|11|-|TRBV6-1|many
TGTGCCAGCAGCCAAGAAGAGACCCGGTACTTC
CASSQEETRYF
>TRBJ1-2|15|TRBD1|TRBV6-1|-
TGTGCCAGCAGTGAAGCTACAGGGGGGTCCTATGGCTACACCTTC
CASSEATGGSYGYTF
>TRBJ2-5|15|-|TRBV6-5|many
TGTGCCAGCAGTTTTGGCTGGGGGACCCAAGAGACCCAGTACTTC
CASSFGWGTQETQYF
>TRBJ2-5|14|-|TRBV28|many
TGTGCCAGCAGTCTGTTGGGATTACAAGAGACCCAGTACTTC
CASSLLGLQETQYF
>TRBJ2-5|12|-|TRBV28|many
TGTGCGACCAGAAAACAGGGCGAGACCCAGTACTTC
CATRKQGETQYF
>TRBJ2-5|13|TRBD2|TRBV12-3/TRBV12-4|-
TGTGCCAGCAGTAGCGGGAGCTGGGAGACCCAGTACTTC
CASSSGSWETQYF
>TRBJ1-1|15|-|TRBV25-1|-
TGTGCCAGCAGTGTCCCAGGGTGGGGGGACGCTGAAGCTTTCTTT
CASSVPGWGDAEAFF
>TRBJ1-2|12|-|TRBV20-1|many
TGCAGTGCTAGAGATGAAGGGAACGGCTACACCTTC
CSARDEGNGYTF
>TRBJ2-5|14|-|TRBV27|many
TGTGCCAGCAGTTTGAGCAGGGGAGGAGAGACCCAGTACTTC
CASSLSRGGETQYF
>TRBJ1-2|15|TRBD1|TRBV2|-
TGTGCCAGCAGTGAGGGGACAGGGAGAGTCTATGGCTACACCTTC
CASSEGTGRVYGYTF
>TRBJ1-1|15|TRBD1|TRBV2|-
TGTGCCAGCAGTGCCAGACCTACAGGGGACACTGAAGCTTTCTTT
CASSARPTGDTEAFF
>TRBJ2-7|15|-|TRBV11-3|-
TGTGCCAGCAGCTGGGACTGGATGAGCTCCTACGAGCAGTACTTC
CASSWDWMSSYEQYF
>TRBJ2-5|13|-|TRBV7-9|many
TGTGCCAGCAGCTCTACCCCTTTCCAGACCCAGTACTTC
CASSSTPFQTQYF
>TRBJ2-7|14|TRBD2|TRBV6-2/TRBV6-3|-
TGTGCCAGCGTATCTAGCGGAGGAGCCTACGAGCAGTACTTC
CASVSSGGAYEQYF
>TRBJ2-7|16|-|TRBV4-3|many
TGCGCCAGCAGCCAAGACCCGCAGGTTATCTCCTACGAGCAGTACTTC
CASSQDPQVISYEQYF
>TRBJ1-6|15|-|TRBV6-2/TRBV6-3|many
TGTGCCAGCAGCCCGCAGCCGGATGCCTATTCACCCCTCCACTTT
CASSPQPDAYSPLHF
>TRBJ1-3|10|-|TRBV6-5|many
TGTGCCAGCGGCTACCTTCCTTACGACTTT
CASGYLPYDF
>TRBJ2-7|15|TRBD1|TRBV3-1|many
TGTGCCAGCAGCTCCGAGGGACAGTCCCCTTGGGAGCAGTACTTC
CASSSEGQSPWEQYF
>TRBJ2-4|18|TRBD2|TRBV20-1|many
TGCAGTGCTAGAGGTGATGGACTAGCGGGAGTATCCAAAAACATTCAGTACTTC
CSARGDGLAGVSKNIQYF
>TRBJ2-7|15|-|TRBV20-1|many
TGCAGTGCTAGAGATGGAGCACAGCCTACCTACGAGCAGTACTTC
CSARDGAQPTYEQYF
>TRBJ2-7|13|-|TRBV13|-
TGTGCCAGCAGCTTCGGGCTGAAGGGCGAGCAGTACTTC
CASSFGLKGEQYF
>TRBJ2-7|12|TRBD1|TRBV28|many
TGTGCCAGCAGTCCGACAGGGAGCGAGCAGTACTTC
CASSPTGSEQYF
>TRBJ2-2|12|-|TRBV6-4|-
TGTGCCAGCATCCAAGGGACCGGGGGGCTGTTTTTT
CASIQGTGGLFF
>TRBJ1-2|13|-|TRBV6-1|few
TGTGCCAGCAGTGAAGGGGGGCACTATGGCTACACCTTC
CASSEGGHYGYTF
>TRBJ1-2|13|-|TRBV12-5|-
TGTGCTAGTGGCAATAACCCCCTCTTAGGCTACACCTTC
CASGNNPLLGYTF
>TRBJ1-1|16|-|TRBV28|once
TGTGCCAGCAGTCCGCATTCGGGTCGTTGGAACACTGAAGCTTTCTTT
CASSPHSGRWNTEAFF
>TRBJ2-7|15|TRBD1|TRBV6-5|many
TGTGCCAGCAGCCACAAGGGACAGGGGCCCTACGAGCAGTACTTC
CASSHKGQGPYEQYF
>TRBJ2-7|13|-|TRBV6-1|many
TGTGCCAGCAGTGAGGAAAATGTGAACGAGCAGTACTTC
CASSEENVNEQYF
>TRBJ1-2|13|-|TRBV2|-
TGTGCCAGCAGTGATCAGGGTTTCGGGGGCTACACCTTC
CASSDQGFGGYTF
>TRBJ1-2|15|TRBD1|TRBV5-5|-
TGTGCCAGCAGCCAATGGACAGGGGATAACTATGGCTACACCTTC
CASSQWTGDNYGYTF
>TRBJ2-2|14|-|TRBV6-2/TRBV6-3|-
TGTGCCAGCAGCCGGGGACCAAACACCGGGGAGCTGTTTTTT
CASSRGPNTGELFF
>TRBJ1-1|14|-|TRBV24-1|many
TGTGCCACCAGTGACCCGAGCCTGAACACTGAAGCTTTCTTT
CATSDPSLNTEAFF
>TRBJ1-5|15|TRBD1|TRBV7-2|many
TGTGCCAGCAGCCCCGGGACAGATAGCAATCAGCCCCAGCATTTT
CASSPGTDSNQPQHF
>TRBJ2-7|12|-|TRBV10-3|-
TGTGCCAGCAGTGAACGAGCGGACGAGCAGTACTTC
CASSERADEQYF
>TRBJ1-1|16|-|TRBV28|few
TGTGCCAGCAGTTTACAGGGACTGGCGGGGAACACTGAAGCTTTCTTT
CASSLQGLAGNTEAFF
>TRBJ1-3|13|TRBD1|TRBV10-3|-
TGTGCCACCACTACAGGGGAGGGAAACACCATATATTTT
CATTTGEGNTIYF
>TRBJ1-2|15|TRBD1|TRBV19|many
TGTGCCAGTAGCTCGGCCGGGACAGGGATCTATGGCTACACCTTC
CASSSAGTGIYGYTF
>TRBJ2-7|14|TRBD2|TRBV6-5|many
TGTGCCAGCAGATTAGCGGGAGGGCAGAACGAGCAGTACTTC
CASRLAGGQNEQYF
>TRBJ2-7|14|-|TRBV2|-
TGTGCCAGCAGTGACGGCAGCGATTCCTACGAGCAGTACTTC
CASSDGSDSYEQYF
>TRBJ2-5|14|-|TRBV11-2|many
TGTGCCAGCAGCCGTGGGGCGTACCAAGAGACCCAGTACTTC
CASSRGAYQETQYF
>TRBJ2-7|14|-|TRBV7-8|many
TGTGCCAGCAGCACGTCCCGAGACAACTACGAGCAGTACTTC
CASSTSRDNYEQYF
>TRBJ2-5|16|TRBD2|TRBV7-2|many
TGTGCCAGCAGCTTAGACCAGGCTAGCGGACTTAACGCTCAGTACTTC
CASSLDQASGLNAQYF
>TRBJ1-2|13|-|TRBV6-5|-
TGTGCCAGCAGTTACCGGCCAGGGCATGGCTACACCTTC
CASSYRPGHGYTF
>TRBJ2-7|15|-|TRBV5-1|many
TGCGCCAGCAGCTTATCAGGGGGGGCAGTCTACGAGCAGTACTTC
CASSLSGGAVYEQYF
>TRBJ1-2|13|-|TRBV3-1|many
TGTGCCAGCAGCCAAGATGAGGGGGTCGGCTACACCTTC
CASSQDEGVGYTF
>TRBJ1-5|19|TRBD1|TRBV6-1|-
TGTGCCAGCAGTGGATGGGACAGCGAAACGATGTATAGCAATCAGCCCCAGCATTTT
CASSGWDSETMYSNQPQHF